This T cell receptor (beta chain) was sequenced during a study of cytomegalovirus exposure and HLA in healthy donors. The PCR ran on 60 Vbeta and 13 Jbeta primers. Using immunoSEQ multiplex PCR, the repertoire was profiled, and TCRdb retains in-frame clones only, with some absent. The sample records tens of thousands of clones, around 73% being singletons. The sequenced sample was PBMCs. The sequence derives from a man aged 45-65 years in good health and CMV-seronegative.

DNA for the CDR3: TGCGCCAGCAGCTTAGGACAGACAGATACGCAGTATTTT. The encoded protein is CASSLGQTDTQYF. This chain uses TRBV5-1 with TRBJ2-3, with TRBD1 as a possible D gene (6 bases). Germline loops: CDR1 SGHRS, CDR2 YFSETQ. With 2 bases removed from V and 3 bases from J, the gap between germline ends came to 7 bases. This CDR3 is built from 13 residues. Combining the CDR3 with reference TRBV5-1 and TRBJ2-3 gives the whole variable domain KAGVTQTPRYLIKTRGQQVTLSCSPISGHRSVSWYQQTPGQGLQFLFEYFSETQRNKGNFPGRFSGRQFSNSRSEMNVSTLELGDSALYLCASSLGQTDTQYFGPGTRLTVL.